The clone carrying this TCR beta chain was seen a handful of times. The antigen remains unidentified. A unique molecular identifier was carried by every single TCR cDNA molecule. TCRdb fed the 5' RACE reads into MiXCR, producing one record per CDR3 protein. Here the sample spans 4,700 or so distinct CDR3 sequences, approximately 8% being singletons. This sample's time point: sample taken at primary tumor resection. Trimming took 4 bases from V and 2 from J, leaving 14 bases between them. The CDR3 spans 16 residues. The source of the sample is a study of spatial heterogeneity in lung cancer. Study findings and constraints: Tumors with more nonsynonymous mutations had more expanded intratumoral alpha and beta TCRs.

The receptor was derived from a male donor with early-stage non-small cell lung cancer. This material consisted of lung tumor tissue, taken at surgery. The chain recombines TRBV12-3 or TRBV12-4 with TRBJ2-2, with TRBD2 as a possible D gene (6 bases). This CDR3 is CASSSHGGGNTGELFF. The DNA of the CDR3 is TGTGCCAGCAGTTCCCATGGGGGAGGCAACACCGGGGAGCTGTTTTTT.